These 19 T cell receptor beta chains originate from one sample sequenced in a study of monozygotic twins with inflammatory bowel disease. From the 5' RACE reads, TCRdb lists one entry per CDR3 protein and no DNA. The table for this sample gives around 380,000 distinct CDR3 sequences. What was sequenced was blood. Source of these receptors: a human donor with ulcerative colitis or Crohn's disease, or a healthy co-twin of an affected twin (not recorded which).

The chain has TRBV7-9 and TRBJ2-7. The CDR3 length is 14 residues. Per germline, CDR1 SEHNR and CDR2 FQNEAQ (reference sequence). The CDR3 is CASSHQRTGYEQYF.

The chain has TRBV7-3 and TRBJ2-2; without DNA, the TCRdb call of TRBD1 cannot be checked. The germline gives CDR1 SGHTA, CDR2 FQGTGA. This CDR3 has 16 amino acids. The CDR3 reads CASSPYGGQNTGELFF. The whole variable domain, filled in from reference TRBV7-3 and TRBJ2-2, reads GAGVSQTPSNKVTEKGKYVELRCDPISGHTALYWYRQSLGQGPEFLIYFQGTGAADDSGLPNDRFFAVRPEGSVSTLKIQRTERGDSAVYLCASSPYGGQNTGELFFGEGSRLTVL.

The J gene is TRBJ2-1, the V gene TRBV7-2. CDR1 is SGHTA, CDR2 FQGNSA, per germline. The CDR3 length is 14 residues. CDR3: CASSLARVSNEQFF. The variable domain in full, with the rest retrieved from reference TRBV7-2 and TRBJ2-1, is GAGVSQSPSNKVTEKGKDVELRCDPISGHTALYWYRQSLGQGLEFLIYFQGNSAPDKSGLPSDRFSAERTGGSVSTLTIQRTQQEDSAVYLCASSLARVSNEQFFGPGTRLTVL.

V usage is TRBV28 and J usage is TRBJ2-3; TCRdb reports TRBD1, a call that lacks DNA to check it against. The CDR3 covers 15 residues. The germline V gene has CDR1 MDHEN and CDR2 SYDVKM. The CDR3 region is CASSLWQGVSDTQYF.

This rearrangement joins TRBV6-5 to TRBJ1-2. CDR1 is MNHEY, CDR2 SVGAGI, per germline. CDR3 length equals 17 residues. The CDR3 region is CASSYSKLWGLNYGYTF.

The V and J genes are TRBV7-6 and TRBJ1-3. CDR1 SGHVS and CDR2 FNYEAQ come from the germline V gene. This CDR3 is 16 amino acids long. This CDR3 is CASSLDVAERGNTIYF.

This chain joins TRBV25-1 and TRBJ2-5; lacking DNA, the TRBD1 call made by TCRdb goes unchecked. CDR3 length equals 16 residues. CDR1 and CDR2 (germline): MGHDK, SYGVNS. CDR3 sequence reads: CASSELGGESWETQYF.

This CDR3 reads CAIGRGNEQYF. The V call is TRBV10-3, the J call TRBJ2-7; no DNA is available, so the TRBD1 call from TCRdb remains unchecked. Per the germline V gene, CDR1 is ENHRY and CDR2 is SYGVKD. This CDR3 spans 11 amino acids.

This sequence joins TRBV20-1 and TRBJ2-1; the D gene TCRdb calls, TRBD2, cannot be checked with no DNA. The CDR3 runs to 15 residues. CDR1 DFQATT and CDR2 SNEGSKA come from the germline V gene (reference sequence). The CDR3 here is CSARPTSLSYNEQFF.

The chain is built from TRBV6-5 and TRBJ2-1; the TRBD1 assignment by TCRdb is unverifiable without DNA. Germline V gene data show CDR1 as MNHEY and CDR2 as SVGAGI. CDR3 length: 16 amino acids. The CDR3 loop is CASTRRTGGQANEQFF.

This CDR3 is CASSSRQGDEKLFF. The rearrangement links TRBV5-1 to TRBJ1-4; TCRdb picks TRBD1, but there is no DNA to check that call. Germline-derived CDR1 and CDR2 are SGHRS and YFSETQ. This CDR3 region has 14 residues.

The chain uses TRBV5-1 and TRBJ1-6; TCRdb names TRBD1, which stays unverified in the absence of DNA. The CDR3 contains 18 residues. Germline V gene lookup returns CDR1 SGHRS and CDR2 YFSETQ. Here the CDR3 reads CASSLGPRNGGQISPLHF.

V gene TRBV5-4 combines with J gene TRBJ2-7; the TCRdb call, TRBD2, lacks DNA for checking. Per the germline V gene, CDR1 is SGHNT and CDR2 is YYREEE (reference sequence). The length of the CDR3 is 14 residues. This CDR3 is CASSHTSRTYEQYF.

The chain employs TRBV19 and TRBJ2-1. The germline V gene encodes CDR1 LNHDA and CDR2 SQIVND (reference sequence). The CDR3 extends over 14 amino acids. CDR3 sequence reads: CASSMSRWRNEQFF.

CDR3 region: CASSSQGSSGANVLTF. The rearrangement links TRBV5-1 to TRBJ2-6; the D call of TRBD1 rests on TCRdb alone, since no DNA is present to check it. The CDR3 extends over 16 amino acids. CDR1 is SGHRS and CDR2 is YFSETQ in the germline V gene.

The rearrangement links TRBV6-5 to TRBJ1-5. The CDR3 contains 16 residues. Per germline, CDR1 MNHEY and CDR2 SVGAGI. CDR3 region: CASSSLTAVGNQPQHF.

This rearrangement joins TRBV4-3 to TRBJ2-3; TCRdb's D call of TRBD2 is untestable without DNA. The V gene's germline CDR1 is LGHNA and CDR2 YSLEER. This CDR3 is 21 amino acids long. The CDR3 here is CASSHPPTGTGRSGRKDTQYF.

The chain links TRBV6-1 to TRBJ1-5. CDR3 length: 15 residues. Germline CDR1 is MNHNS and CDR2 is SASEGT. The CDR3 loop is CASSPTWYSNQPQHF.

CDR3 sequence: CASSKGQANTEAFF. The chain couples TRBV7-2 to TRBJ1-1; TCRdb names TRBD1, which stays unverified in the absence of DNA. Germline V gene data show CDR1 as SGHTA and CDR2 as FQGNSA. This CDR3 is built from 14 residues.